Each of the 27 T cell receptor beta chains below was sequenced from the same sample in a study of Ad26.COV2.S vaccination and SARS-CoV-2 variants. Clones were sequenced by immunoSEQ multiplex PCR, and TCRdb holds only the in-frame ones, with some missing. The sample carries 300,000 to 350,000 clones, around 90% recorded once. Specified treatment: 15 to 20 received Ad26.COV2.S at low or high dose, single or two shots; a few received placebo; per-sample allocation not given. Vaccine and placebo recipients were sampled on day 63 after the first injection. Specimen: peripheral blood, collected in a trial of Ad26.COV2.S vaccine versus placebo. The receptors stem from a person aged 18-65 years who received the Ad26.COV2.S COVID-19 vaccine or a placebo.

The rearrangement joins TRBV11-2 to TRBJ1-6, with 7 positions matching TRBD1. The CDR3 is 13 amino acids. Germline CDR1 and CDR2: SGHAT and FQNNGV. The trim removed 4 bases at V and 14 bases at J, leaving 8 bases unmatched. CDR3 protein: CASSSWDSLTLHF. In DNA form, the CDR3 reads TGTGCCAGCAGCTCCTGGGACAGTCTTACCCTCCACTTT. The variable domain in full, with the rest retrieved from reference TRBV11-2 and TRBJ1-6, is EAGVAQSPRYKIIEKRQSVAFWCNPISGHATLYWYQQILGQGPKLLIQFQNNGVVDDSQLPKDRFSAERLKGVDSTLKIQPAKLEDSAVYLCASSSWDSLTLHFGNGTRLTVT.

The CDR3 coding sequence is TGTGCCAGCAGCCAAGTATTACTTTTCGGGGAGCTGTTTTTT. Protein: CASSQVLLFGELFF. The rearrangement joins TRBV14 to TRBJ2-2; the D is unclear. V dropped 1 base and J dropped 7 bases, with 10 bases sitting between them. The CDR3 spans 14 residues. Germline V gene sequence: CDR1 SGHDN, CDR2 FVKESK.

The V call is TRBV12-5, the J call TRBJ2-4, with 15 bases fitting TRBD2. Germline lookup yields CDR1 LGHNT and CDR2 FRNRAP. V was clipped by 2 bases and J by 8 bases; unmatched bases: 7. The CDR3 has 17 amino acids. CDR3 region: CASGLPTGLAGGDIQYF. DNA for the CDR3: TGTGCTAGTGGTTTGCCGACGGGACTAGCGGGGGGCGACATTCAGTACTTC. The whole variable domain, filled in from reference TRBV12-5 and TRBJ2-4, reads DARVTQTPRHKVTEMGQEVTMRCQPILGHNTVFWYRQTMMQGLELLAYFRNRAPLDDSGMPKDRFSAEMPDATLATLKIQPSEPRDSAVYFCASGLPTGLAGGDIQYFGAGTRLSVL.

The V gene is TRBV28, the J gene TRBJ1-3; perhaps TRBD1 as D (6 bases). The V end was cut by 6 bases, the J end by 0 bases, with 9 bases between. Germline V gene data show CDR1 as MDHEN and CDR2 as SYDVKM. The CDR3 is made up of 14 amino acids. The CDR3 sequence: CASRTGNSGNTIYF. The CDR3, as DNA: TGTGCCAGCAGAACAGGGAACTCTGGAAACACCATATATTTT.

Only one count was recorded for this clone. The gene calls are TRBV5-3 and TRBJ1-2; possibly TRBD1 for D (5 bases). TRBV5-3 is an ORF, with its function uncertain. The CDR3 runs to 16 residues. Trimming took 4 bases from V and 3 from J, leaving 19 bases between them. The CDR3 region is CARSHGHREQYYGYTF. The CDR3 DNA reads TGTGCCAGAAGCCATGGACATAGGGAACAGTACTATGGCTACACCTTC.

J is TRBJ2-3 and V is TRBV13; 11 bases align to TRBD2. The V segment lost 5 bases and the J segment 0 bases; nucleotides outside the gene matches: 4. The CDR3 loop spans 16 amino acids. Germline-derived CDR1 and CDR2 are PRHDT and FYEKMQ (reference sequence). The CDR3 reads CASSDRTSGSTDTQYF. For the CDR3, the DNA is TGTGCCAGCAGCGATCGGACTAGCGGGAGCACAGATACGCAGTATTTT.

This clone appeared a single time. V is TRBV28 and J is TRBJ1-2, with a weak D call TRBD1 (5 bases). The germline V and J ends were trimmed by 6 bases and 7 bases, with 12 bases remaining between them. The CDR3 sequence is 12 residues long. Germline V gene data show CDR1 as MDHEN and CDR2 as SYDVKM. CDR3 protein: CASRRGARGYTF. The CDR3 coding sequence is TGTGCCAGCAGAAGAGGGGCGCGTGGCTACACCTTC.

The V and J genes are TRBV12-5 and TRBJ2-2; 8 bases map to TRBD2. This CDR3 spans 17 amino acids. Germline CDR1 and CDR2: LGHNT and FRNRAP. The V segment lost 2 bases and the J segment 5 bases; nucleotides outside the gene matches: 10. The CDR3 DNA is TGTGCTAGTGGTTTGCGCCCCCTTAGCGGGACGACCGGGGAGCTGTTTTTT. It is translated as CASGLRPLSGTTGELFF.

The V call is TRBV4-3, the J call TRBJ1-3; D is ambiguous. Per germline, CDR1 LGHNA and CDR2 YSLEER. The CDR3 consists of 15 residues. Trimming stripped 1 base from V and 0 bases from J, with 7 bases between. The CDR3 reads CASSQAGASGNTIYF. The CDR3 DNA sequence: TGCGCCAGCAGCCAAGCCGGTGCCTCTGGAAACACCATATATTTT.

The chain recombines TRBV28 with TRBJ2-7; either TRBD1 or TRBD2 may fit D (5 bases each). V was shortened by 5 bases and J by 4 bases, with 18 bases between the two germline ends. The CDR3 spans 15 residues. CDR1 is MDHEN and CDR2 is SYDVKM in the germline V gene. Here the CDR3 DNA reads TGTGCCAGCAGTCCACCGCTTGGGGGAAAATACGAGCAGTACGTC. Translated: CASSPPLGGKYEQYV.

The J gene is TRBJ1-5, the V gene TRBV19; D not resolved. The CDR3 is made up of 14 amino acids. Per germline, CDR1 LNHDA and CDR2 SQIVND (reference sequence). The ends were cut back, 8 bases at V and 0 bases at J, with 11 bases in the middle. CDR3 loop: CASRERYSNQPQHF. CDR3 nucleotides: TGTGCCAGTCGGGAGAGATATAGCAATCAGCCCCAGCATTTT.

The J gene is TRBJ1-4, the V gene TRBV5-6; 7 nucleotides line up with TRBD1. Trimming removed 3 bases from V and 7 bases from J; junction bases left unmatched: 9. The CDR3 is 15 amino acids. Per the germline V gene, CDR1 is SGHDT and CDR2 is YYEEEE. This CDR3 reads CASSYARTGPEKLFF. CDR3 coding DNA: TGTGCCAGCAGCTACGCTCGGACAGGCCCTGAAAAACTGTTTTTT.

This clone came up a few times. V usage is TRBV4-1 and J usage is TRBJ1-2, with no clear D. This CDR3 has 13 amino acids. Per the germline V gene, CDR1 is MGHRA and CDR2 is YSYEKL. V was pared by 0 bases and J by 5 bases, with 7 bases between. CDR3 residues: CASSQETLYGYTF. In DNA form, the CDR3 reads TGCGCCAGCAGCCAAGAGACCCTATATGGCTACACCTTC.

The V call is TRBV7-2, the J call TRBJ1-1, with a tentative D call TRBD1 (5 bases). The CDR3 is 14 amino acids. Germline loops: CDR1 SGHTA, CDR2 FQGNSA. V dropped 5 bases and J dropped 4 bases, with 14 bases sitting between them. CDR3: CASSQRGVGTEAFF. The CDR3 DNA is TGTGCCAGCAGCCAGAGGGGAGTCGGCACTGAAGCTTTCTTT.

V gene TRBV7-2 combines with J gene TRBJ2-7; 12 nucleotides line up with TRBD2. CDR3 size: 15 residues. After removal of 1 base from V and 6 bases from J, the junction contained 4 bases not matched to a gene. Germline V gene data show CDR1 as SGHTA and CDR2 as FQGNSA. The CDR3 nucleotides are TGTGCCAGCAGCTTAGGACTAGCGGGAGCCCTCGAGCAGTACGTC. Protein product: CASSLGLAGALEQYV.

The rearrangement joins TRBV5-1 to TRBJ2-1, with 8 positions matching TRBD2. The CDR3 has 21 residues. Looked up from germline, CDR1 is SGHRS and CDR2 is YFSETQ. V lost 0 bases, J lost 2 bases, and 19 bases stayed unmatched. CDR3 bases: TGCGCCAGCAGCTTGGCCGTACTAGCGGCGCACCTCTTCGAGCCCTACAATGAGCAGTTCTTC. Amino acids: CASSLAVLAAHLFEPYNEQFF.

The chain joins TRBV6-5 to TRBJ1-2; weak D call: TRBD1 (5 bases). V was trimmed by 6 bases and J by 11 bases, leaving 16 bases between them. The CDR3 has 12 amino acids. Germline CDR1 and CDR2: MNHEY and SVGAGI. The CDR3 DNA reads TGTGCCAGCAGCCCGCAGAGGGGCAGATACACCTTC. This gives the protein CASSPQRGRYTF.

The chain carries TRBV27 and TRBJ1-5; D ambiguous. This CDR3 has 13 residues. V was cut by 0 bases and J by 4 bases, with 4 bases left in between. The V gene's germline CDR1 is MNHEY and CDR2 SMNVEV (reference sequence). Here the CDR3 reads CASSLSANQPQHF. CDR3 DNA: TGTGCCAGCAGTTTATCGGCTAATCAGCCCCAGCATTTT.

The chain uses TRBV16 and TRBJ1-2; D not resolved. Germline CDR1 KGHSY, CDR2 FQNENV. V lost 0 bases, J lost 4 bases, and 6 bases lay in between. The CDR3 covers 13 residues. The CDR3 sequence is CASSQSMFYGYTF. The CDR3, as DNA: TGTGCCAGCAGCCAATCGATGTTCTATGGCTACACCTTC.

The chain carries TRBV5-1 and TRBJ1-6; D may be TRBD1 (6 bases). The V gene's germline CDR1 is SGHRS and CDR2 YFSETQ. The CDR3 totals 15 residues. The V end lost 3 bases, the J end lost 7 bases, and 14 bases lay between the germline ends. The CDR3 sequence: CASSSFQGRNSPLHF. Here the CDR3 DNA reads TGCGCCAGCAGCTCCTTTCAGGGGCGGAATTCACCCCTCCACTTT.

V usage is TRBV7-2 and J usage is TRBJ2-7; possibly TRBD2 for D (5 bases). The CDR3 spans 15 residues. Germline V gives CDR1 SGHTA, CDR2 FQGNSA. V lost 3 bases and J 12 bases, leaving 24 bases between the germline ends. For the CDR3, the DNA is TGTGCCAGCAGCTTGAATAGTAAGAGCTCCAACCGGGGGTACTTC. Its protein is CASSLNSKSSNRGYF.

The rearrangement joins TRBV4-1 to TRBJ1-2, with a tentative D call TRBD1 (5 bases). Looked up from germline, CDR1 is MGHRA and CDR2 is YSYEKL. Between the trimmed V and J ends, which lost 4 bases and 5 bases, there was a span of 17 bases. CDR3 size: 15 residues. CDR3 residues: CASSRDLGQGYGYTF. The CDR3 DNA reads TGCGCCAGCAGCCGGGACCTCGGGCAAGGGTATGGCTACACCTTC.

The rearrangement uses TRBV15 and TRBJ1-2; TRBD1 might be the D (6 bases). V lost 4 bases and J 1 base, leaving 19 bases between the germline ends. The germline V gene encodes CDR1 LNHNV and CDR2 YYDKDF (reference sequence). The CDR3 contains 17 residues. CDR3 in DNA: TGTGCCACCAGCAAAGACAGGCTGGTTTCAATTAACTATGGCTACACCTTC. Translating gives CATSKDRLVSINYGYTF.

V is TRBV7-8 and J is TRBJ2-6; 11 nucleotides match TRBD2. There are 21 residues in the CDR3. J gave up 0 bases and V 2 bases, and 12 bases lay outside the gene matches. CDR1 is SGHVS, CDR2 FQNEAQ, per germline. This CDR3 reads CASSLLGLAGLTSSGANVLTF. DNA of the CDR3: TGTGCCAGCAGCTTATTAGGACTAGCGGGCCTCACGAGCTCTGGGGCCAACGTCCTGACTTTC.

The chain employs TRBV5-1 and TRBJ1-1; D is unresolved. Trimming cost V 0 bases and J 11 bases, with 11 bases left between them. Germline CDR1 and CDR2: SGHRS and YFSETQ. This CDR3 spans 12 amino acids. The CDR3 loop is CASSLDRDGAFF. CDR3 sequence (DNA): TGCGCCAGCAGCTTGGACCGCGACGGGGCTTTCTTT.

The CDR3 region has the DNA TGTGCCAGCTGGGCGAAGACTACCGGGGCCAACGTCCTGACTTTC. It codes for CASWAKTTGANVLTF. This chain connects TRBV6-5 to TRBJ2-6, with D possibly matching TRBD2 (5 bases). V lost 8 bases and J 4 bases, leaving 15 bases between the germline ends. CDR3 length equals 15 residues. Germline-derived CDR1 and CDR2 are MNHEY and SVGAGI.

The J gene is TRBJ1-6, the V gene TRBV5-1; no definite D call. Per the germline V gene, CDR1 is SGHRS and CDR2 is YFSETQ. Trimming removed 5 bases at V and 13 bases at J, with 16 bases between. The CDR3 is made up of 13 amino acids. CDR3 bases: TGCGCCAGCAGGTTATTTAATTCACCGCCCCTCCACTTT. Residues: CASRLFNSPPLHF.